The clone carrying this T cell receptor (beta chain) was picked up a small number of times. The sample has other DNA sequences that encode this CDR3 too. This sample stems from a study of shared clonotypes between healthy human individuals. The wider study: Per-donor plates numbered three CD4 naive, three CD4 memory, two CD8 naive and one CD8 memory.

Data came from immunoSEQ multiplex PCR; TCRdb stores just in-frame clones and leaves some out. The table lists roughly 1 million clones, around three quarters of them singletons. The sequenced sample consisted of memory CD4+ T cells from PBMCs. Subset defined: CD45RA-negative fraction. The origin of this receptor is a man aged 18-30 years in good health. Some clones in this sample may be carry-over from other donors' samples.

CDR3 nucleotides: TGTGCCAGCAGCTTGGGGGGAAGTGGAAACACCATATATTTT. Encoded protein: CASSLGGSGNTIYF. The J gene is TRBJ1-3, the V gene TRBV7-8; TRBD1 is a possible D gene (5 bases). The length of the CDR3 is 14 residues. Deletions cut 3 bases from V and 3 bases from J, with 9 bases between. Germline V gene data show CDR1 as SGHVS and CDR2 as FQNEAQ. Using reference TRBV7-8 and TRBJ1-3 for the parts outside the CDR3, the full variable domain is GAGVSQSPRYKVAKRGQDVALRCDPISGHVSLFWYQQALGQGPEFLTYFQNEAQLDKSGLPSDRFFAERPEGSVSTLKIQRTQQEDSAVYLCASSLGGSGNTIYFGEGSWLTVV.